These 8 T cell receptor beta chains were sequenced from one sample in a study of blood T cells in healthy people across ages. A second PCR, run for about 6 to 11 cycles, used a sample-barcoded 5' primer plus a J-beta primer mix. Via MiXCR, TCRdb re-called the 5' RACE reads, giving one row per CDR3 protein. The sample consists of about 1 million distinct CDR3 sequences, 40% to 50% of them appearing once. Specimen: blood. The receptor set was obtained from a woman aged 55-75 years in good health.

This clonotype has at least ten counts. The germline gene is not matched at one end of the junction; a read error may be the cause. The chain couples TRBV27 to TRBJ2-6; D unresolved. This CDR3 has 15 amino acids. Germline CDR1 reads MNHEY; CDR2 reads SMNVEV (reference sequence). DNA for the CDR3: TGTGCCAGCAGCTTATCGGTCTCTGGGGCCAACGTCCTGACTTTC. Translated: CASSLSVSGANVLTF.

The chain uses TRBV20-1 and TRBJ2-1, with 8 bases aligning to TRBD2. Looked up from germline, CDR1 is DFQATT and CDR2 is SNEGSKA (reference sequence). J lost 8 bases, V lost 6 bases, and 15 bases had no gene match. This CDR3 contains 15 residues. CDR3 loop: CSAIHPAGESYEQFF. In nucleotides, the CDR3 is TGCAGTGCGATACACCCAGCGGGAGAATCCTATGAGCAGTTCTTC.

J is TRBJ2-3 and V is TRBV6-5; D is perhaps TRBD2 (5 bases). The germline V gene encodes CDR1 MNHEY and CDR2 SVGAGI. This CDR3 is built from 16 residues. V lost 0 bases, J lost 5 bases, and 15 bases lay in between. The CDR3 reads CASSYSSPGIGDTQYF. CDR3 DNA sequence: TGTGCCAGCAGTTACTCGAGTCCGGGAATCGGAGATACGCAGTATTTT.

This clonotype was detected ten times or more. The chain uses TRBV29-1 and TRBJ2-2, with TRBD2 identical over 7 bases. V was clipped by 0 bases and J by 1 base; unmatched bases: 5. CDR1 SQVTM and CDR2 ANQGSEA come from the germline V gene. The CDR3 runs to 16 residues. CDR3 bases: TGCAGCGTTGAAGATCCGGCTAGCGGGAACACCGGGGAGCTGTTTTTT. It is translated as CSVEDPASGNTGELFF.

V is TRBV6-1 and J is TRBJ2-1; D ambiguous. The CDR3 is 14 residues long. CDR1 is MNHNS and CDR2 is SASEGT in the germline V gene. The germline V and J ends were trimmed by 4 bases and 3 bases, with 10 bases remaining between them. The CDR3, as DNA: TGTGCCAGCAGTGTAATAGGAAACTACAATGAGCAGTTCTTC. Translated: CASSVIGNYNEQFF.

This clonotype was seen only a few times. The rearrangement links TRBV25-1 to TRBJ2-7; 15 bases line up with TRBD2. This CDR3 region has 18 residues. The ends lost 4 bases at V and 0 bases at J; junction bases unmatched: 7. The germline gives CDR1 MGHDK, CDR2 SYGVNS. CDR3 region: CASSGGLAGGPRSYEQYF. The DNA of the CDR3 is TGTGCCAGCAGTGGTGGACTAGCGGGAGGGCCTCGCTCCTACGAGCAGTACTTC.

The chain is built from TRBV29-1 and TRBJ1-2; 8 bases line up with TRBD1. Germline V gene lookup returns CDR1 SQVTM and CDR2 ANQGSEA. Unmatched junction bases numbered 4, after V lost 6 bases and J lost 1 base. CDR3 length: 13 residues. The CDR3 bases are TGCAGCGTGGAGACAGGGGATAACTATGGCTACACCTTC. Its translation is CSVETGDNYGYTF.

V and J are TRBV5-1 and TRBJ2-1; D not resolved. The germline V and J ends were trimmed by 0 bases and 1 base, with 17 bases remaining between them. The CDR3 contains 18 residues. The V gene's germline CDR1 is SGHRS and CDR2 YFSETQ. Written as DNA, the CDR3 is TGCGCCAGCAGCTTGGACCTAACTAACGGGTATTCCTACAATGAGCAGTTCTTC. It specifies CASSLDLTNGYSYNEQFF.